Shown below are 5 T cell receptor beta chains from a single sample sequenced in a study of breast tumors, draining lymph nodes, adjacent tissues (dated by TCRdb to between 2015 and 2016). Library construction relied on multiplex PCR. Sequencing was carried out with an Illumina HiSeq 2000. The public reads were run again by TCRdb, first through fastp at Q25 and then through MiXCR, and only productive beta chains were kept. Entries that share a CDR3 protein sequence are merged under the most common genes and DNA. For this sample there are about 220,000 distinct CDR3 sequences; 30% to 35% appear just once. Jointly, the top ten make up approximately 3.5% of the sample. Lymph node samples came from the axillary draining lymph nodes of breast cancer patients. The sample consisted of axillary lymph node tissue. The origin of the receptors is a female donor with breast cancer. Some clones in this sample may be carry-over from other donors' samples.

This clonotype showed up many times. V gene TRBV7-9 combines with J gene TRBJ2-5, with 9 bases identical to TRBD2. Germline V gene sequence: CDR1 SEHNR, CDR2 FQNEAQ (reference sequence). V was pared by 6 bases and J by 3 bases, with 8 bases of the junction left unmatched. The CDR3 covers 15 residues. CDR3 loop: CASSRTSDVKETQYF. CDR3 coding DNA: TGTGCCAGCAGTCGGACTAGCGATGTAAAAGAGACCCAGTACTTC. The full variable domain, in which reference TRBV7-9 and TRBJ2-5 provide the parts outside the CDR3, is DTGVSQNPRHKITKRGQNVTFRCDPISEHNRLYWYRQTLGQGPEFLTYFQNEAQLEKSRLLSDRFSAERPKGSFSTLEIQRTEQGDSAMYLCASSRTSDVKETQYFGPGTRLLVL.

This clonotype was picked up many times. The chain couples TRBV6-1 to TRBJ2-5, with D hard to call. Trimming took off 1 base at V and 2 bases at J, with 8 bases between the two ends. Per germline, CDR1 MNHNS and CDR2 SASEGT. This CDR3 is 14 amino acids long. The DNA for the CDR3 is TGTGCCAGCAGTGAAGAATTGGGGCAAGAGACCCAGTACTTC. As protein: CASSEELGQETQYF.

Many counts were recorded for this clonotype. The chain employs TRBV20-1 and TRBJ1-2, with 11 bases aligning to TRBD1. Germline-derived CDR1 and CDR2 are DFQATT and SNEGSKA (reference sequence). The CDR3 covers 14 residues. V was clipped by 6 bases and J by 2 bases; unmatched bases: 5. The CDR3 loop reads CSAMDRGLNYGYTF. CDR3 coding DNA: TGCAGTGCCATGGACAGGGGGCTGAACTATGGCTACACCTTC.

This clonotype was found many times. The CDR3 loop is CASSLTGDSPLHF. The CDR3 DNA reads as TGTGCCAGCAGCCTGACAGGGGATTCACCCCTCCACTTT. The chain has TRBV7-9 and TRBJ1-6, with TRBD1 matching over 8 bases. The CDR3 consists of 13 residues. Germline V gives CDR1 SEHNR, CDR2 FQNEAQ (reference sequence). Germline trimming cut 5 bases from V and 8 bases from J; bases unmatched to any gene: 2.

For this clonotype: A read error may explain this, as a much larger clone is one base away. The CDR3 carries no conserved terminal phenylalanine or tryptophan, so it likely arises from a read error. The V and J genes are TRBV7-9 and TRBJ2-7; D is undetermined. In germline, CDR1 is SEHNR, CDR2 FQNEAQ (reference sequence). The CDR3 covers 14 residues. V gave up 3 bases and J gave up 3 bases, with 12 bases separating them. Here the CDR3 DNA reads TGTGCCAGCAGCTTGGTCCATATGGGCTACGAGCAGTACCTC. As protein: CASSLVHMGYEQYL.